This TCR beta chain was retrieved from a study of T cells after yellow fever vaccination. Study-wide results and limits: The secondary response was weaker, and its peak arrived faster, on day 5 versus 15. It was a small share of clonotypes that appeared in both CD4 and CD8 compartments.

Trimming took 6 bases from V and 4 from J, leaving 20 bases between them. Germline V gene lookup returns CDR1 DFQATT and CDR2 SNEGSKA (reference sequence). The CDR3 is 15 amino acids. Points on this clonotype: The target antigen is unknown.

It was through 5'RACE template switching that TCR cDNA was made, with a universal primer site and UMIs added. TCRdb independently ran MiXCR on the 5' RACE reads; one entry per CDR3 protein. The table lists around 610,000 distinct CDR3 sequences, about 13% of them singletons, with around 15% in the top ten. The source is a man in his thirties or forties who received the YFV17D yellow fever vaccine. Material: PBMCs, obtained on the day of the yellow fever booster vaccination. The chain combines TRBV20-1 with TRBJ2-3; D may be TRBD1 (6 bases). The CDR3 DNA reads as TGCAGTGCCATGGGGGCAGCAATCACCGCAGATACGCAGTATTTT. As protein: CSAMGAAITADTQYF.